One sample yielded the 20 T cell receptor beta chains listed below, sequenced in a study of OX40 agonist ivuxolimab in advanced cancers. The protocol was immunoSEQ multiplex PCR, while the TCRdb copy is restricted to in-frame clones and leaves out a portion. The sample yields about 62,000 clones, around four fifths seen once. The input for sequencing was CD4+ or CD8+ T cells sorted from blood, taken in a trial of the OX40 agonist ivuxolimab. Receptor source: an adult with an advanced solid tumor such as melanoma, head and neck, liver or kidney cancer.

CDR3 loop: CASSEPGHHGSEQFF. The CDR3 DNA reads as TGTGCCAGCAGCGAACCGGGACACCATGGTTCGGAGCAGTTCTTC. The genes are TRBV7-9 and TRBJ2-1; D may be TRBD1 (6 bases). Per the germline V gene, CDR1 is SEHNR and CDR2 is FQNEAQ (reference sequence). Trimming removed 5 bases at V and 10 bases at J, with 21 bases between. The CDR3 spans 15 residues. The variable domain in full, completed from reference TRBV7-9 and TRBJ2-1, reads DTGVSQNPRHKITKRGQNVTFRCDPISEHNRLYWYRQTLGQGPEFLTYFQNEAQLEKSRLLSDRFSAERPKGSFSTLEIQRTEQGDSAMYLCASSEPGHHGSEQFFGPGTRLTVL.

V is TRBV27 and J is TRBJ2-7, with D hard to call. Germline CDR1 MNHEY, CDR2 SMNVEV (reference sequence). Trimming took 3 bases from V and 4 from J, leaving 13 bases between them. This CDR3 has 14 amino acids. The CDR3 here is CASSFSSRHYEQYF. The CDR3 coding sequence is TGTGCCAGCAGTTTCAGTTCCAGACATTACGAGCAGTACTTC.

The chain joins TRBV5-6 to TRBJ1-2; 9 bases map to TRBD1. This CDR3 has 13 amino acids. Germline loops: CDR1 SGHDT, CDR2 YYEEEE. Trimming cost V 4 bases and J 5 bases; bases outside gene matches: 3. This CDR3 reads CASSVDRGYGYTF. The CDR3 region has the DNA TGTGCCAGCAGCGTGGACAGGGGTTATGGCTACACCTTC.

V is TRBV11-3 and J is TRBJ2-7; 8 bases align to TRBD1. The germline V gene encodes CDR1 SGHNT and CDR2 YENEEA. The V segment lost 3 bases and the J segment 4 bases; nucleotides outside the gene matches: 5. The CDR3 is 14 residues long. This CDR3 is CASSFWDRRYEQYF. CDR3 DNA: TGTGCCAGCAGCTTTTGGGACAGGCGATACGAGCAGTACTTC.

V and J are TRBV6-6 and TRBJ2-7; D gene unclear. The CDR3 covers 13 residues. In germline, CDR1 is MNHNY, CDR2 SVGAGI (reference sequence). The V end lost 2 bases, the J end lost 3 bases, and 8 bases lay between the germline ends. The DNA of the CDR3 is TGTGCCAGCAGTTACGGGCAGTTCTACGAGCAGTACTTC. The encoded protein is CASSYGQFYEQYF.

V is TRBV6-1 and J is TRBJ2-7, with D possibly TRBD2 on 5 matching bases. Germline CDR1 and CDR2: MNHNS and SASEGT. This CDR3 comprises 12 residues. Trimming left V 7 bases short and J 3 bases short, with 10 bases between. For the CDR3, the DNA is TGTGCCAGCACGAGGGTAGGCTACGAGCAGTACTTC. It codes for CASTRVGYEQYF.

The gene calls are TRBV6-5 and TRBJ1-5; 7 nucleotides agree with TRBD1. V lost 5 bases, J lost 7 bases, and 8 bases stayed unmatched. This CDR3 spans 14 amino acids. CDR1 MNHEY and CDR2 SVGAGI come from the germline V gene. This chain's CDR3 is CASSPGQESQPQHF. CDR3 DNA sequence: TGTGCCAGCAGTCCCGGACAGGAAAGCCAGCCCCAGCATTTT.

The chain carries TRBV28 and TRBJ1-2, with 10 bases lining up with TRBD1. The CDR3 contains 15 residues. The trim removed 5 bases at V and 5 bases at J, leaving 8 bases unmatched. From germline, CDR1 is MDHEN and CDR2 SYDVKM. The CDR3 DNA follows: TGTGCCAGCAGTCCGGGGGACAGGGGAGTATATGGCTACACCTTC. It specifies CASSPGDRGVYGYTF.

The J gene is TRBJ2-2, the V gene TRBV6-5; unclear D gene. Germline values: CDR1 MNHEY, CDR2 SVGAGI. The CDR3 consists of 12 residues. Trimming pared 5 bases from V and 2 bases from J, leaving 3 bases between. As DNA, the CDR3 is TGTGCCAGCAGTCTAAACACCGGGGAGCTGTTTTTT. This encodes CASSLNTGELFF.

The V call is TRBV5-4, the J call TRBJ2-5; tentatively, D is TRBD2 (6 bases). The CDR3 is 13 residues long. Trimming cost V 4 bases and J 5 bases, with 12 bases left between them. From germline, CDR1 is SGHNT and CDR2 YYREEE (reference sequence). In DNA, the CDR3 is TGTGCCAGCAGCACGACTAGTGAGGAGACCCAGTACTTC. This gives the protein CASSTTSEETQYF.

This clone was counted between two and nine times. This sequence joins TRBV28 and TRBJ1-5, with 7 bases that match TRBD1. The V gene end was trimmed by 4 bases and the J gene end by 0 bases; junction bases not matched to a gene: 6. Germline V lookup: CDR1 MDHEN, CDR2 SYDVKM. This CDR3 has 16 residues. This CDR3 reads CASSSPGQHSNQPQHF. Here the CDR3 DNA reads TGTGCCAGCAGTTCACCGGGACAGCATAGCAATCAGCCCCAGCATTTT.

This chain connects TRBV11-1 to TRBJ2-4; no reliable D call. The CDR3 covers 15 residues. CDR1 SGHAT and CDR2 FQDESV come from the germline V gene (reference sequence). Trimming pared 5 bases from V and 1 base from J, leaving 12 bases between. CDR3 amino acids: CASSPQMVAKNIQYF. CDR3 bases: TGTGCCAGCAGCCCCCAAATGGTGGCCAAAAACATTCAGTACTTC.

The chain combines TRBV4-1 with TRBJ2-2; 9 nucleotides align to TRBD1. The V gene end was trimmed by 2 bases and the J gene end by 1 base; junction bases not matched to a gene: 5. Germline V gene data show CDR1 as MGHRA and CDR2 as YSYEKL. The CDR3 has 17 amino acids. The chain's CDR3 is CASSQHRGLLNTGELFF. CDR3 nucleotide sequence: TGCGCCAGCAGCCAACACAGGGGGCTCCTGAACACCGGGGAGCTGTTTTTT.

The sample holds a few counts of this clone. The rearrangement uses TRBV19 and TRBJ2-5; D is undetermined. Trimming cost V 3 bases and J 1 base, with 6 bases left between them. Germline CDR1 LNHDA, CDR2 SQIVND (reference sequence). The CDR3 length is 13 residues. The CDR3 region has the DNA TGTGCCAGTAGTATCAACAGCCAAGAGACCCAGTACTTC. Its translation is CASSINSQETQYF.

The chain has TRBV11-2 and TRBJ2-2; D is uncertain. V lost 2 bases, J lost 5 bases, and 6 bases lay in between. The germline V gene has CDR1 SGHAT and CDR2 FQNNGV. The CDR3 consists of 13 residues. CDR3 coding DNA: TGTGCCAGCAGCTTATGGAGTACCGGGGAGCTGTTTTTT. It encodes CASSLWSTGELFF.

CDR3 coding DNA: TGTGCCAGCAGTTACTCCCCCGACAGGGATCAGCCCCAGCATTTT. Translated: CASSYSPDRDQPQHF. V and J are TRBV6-5 and TRBJ1-5, with TRBD1 matching over 7 bases. Unmatched junction bases numbered 4, after V lost 0 bases and J lost 5 bases. The CDR3 runs to 15 residues. Germline CDR1 and CDR2: MNHEY and SVGAGI.

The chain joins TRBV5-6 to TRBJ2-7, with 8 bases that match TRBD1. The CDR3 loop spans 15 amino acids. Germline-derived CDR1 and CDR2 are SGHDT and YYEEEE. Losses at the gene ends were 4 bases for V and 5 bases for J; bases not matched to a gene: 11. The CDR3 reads CASSLRGTGRNEQYF. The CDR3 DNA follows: TGTGCCAGCAGCCTTCGGGGGACAGGAAGGAACGAGCAGTACTTC. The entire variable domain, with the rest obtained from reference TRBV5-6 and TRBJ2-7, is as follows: DAGVTQSPTHLIKTRGQQVTLRCSPKSGHDTVSWYQQALGQGPQFIFQYYEEEERQRGNFPDRFSGHQFPNYSSELNVNALLLGDSALYLCASSLRGTGRNEQYFGPGTRLTVT.

This CDR3 is CASSYQPEEPNTEAFF. In nucleotides, the CDR3 is TGTGCCAGCAGCTACCAACCGGAGGAGCCGAACACTGAAGCTTTCTTT. V usage is TRBV5-4 and J usage is TRBJ1-1; D unresolved. Trimming cost V 3 bases and J 1 base, with 16 bases left between them. The CDR3 runs 16 residues. In germline, CDR1 is SGHNT, CDR2 YYREEE (reference sequence).

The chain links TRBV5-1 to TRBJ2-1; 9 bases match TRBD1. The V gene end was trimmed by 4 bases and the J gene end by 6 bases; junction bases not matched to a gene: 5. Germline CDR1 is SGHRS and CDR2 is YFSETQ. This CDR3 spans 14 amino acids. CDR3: CASSRTGDRNEQFF. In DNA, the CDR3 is TGCGCCAGCAGCCGGACAGGGGACCGCAATGAGCAGTTCTTC. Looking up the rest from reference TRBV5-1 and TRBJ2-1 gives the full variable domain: KAGVTQTPRYLIKTRGQQVTLSCSPISGHRSVSWYQQTPGQGLQFLFEYFSETQRNKGNFPGRFSGRQFSNSRSEMNVSTLELGDSALYLCASSRTGDRNEQFFGPGTRLTVL.

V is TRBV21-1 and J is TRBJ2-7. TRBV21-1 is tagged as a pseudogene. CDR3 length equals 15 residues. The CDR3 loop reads CASSIRRILVDEQYF. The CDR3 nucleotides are TGTGCCAGCAGCATTCGCCGAATATTGGTGGACGAGCAGTACTTC.